Shown below are 11 T cell receptor beta chains from a single sample sequenced in a study of glioma-infiltrating T cells. Amplification of TCR alpha and beta CDR3 regions from RNA used iRepertoire nested multiplex PCR. Using its own MiXCR run on the multiplex PCR reads, TCRdb lists one record per CDR3 protein. The top ten clones hold approximately 38% of a sample with tens of thousands of distinct CDR3 sequences, about 37% of them seen once. Sample: glioma tissue, nonneoplastic brain tissue, or PBMCs (not recorded which). The receptors derive from a human donor with low-grade glioma or glioblastoma, undergoing nonglioma brain surgery, or in good health (not recorded which).

A few counts support this clonotype. The V gene is TRBV7-2, the J gene TRBJ1-1; D possibly corresponds to TRBD1 (5 bases). Trimming took off 5 bases at V and 10 bases at J, with 14 bases between the two ends. Germline lookup yields CDR1 SGHTA and CDR2 FQGNSA. This CDR3 is built from 12 residues. CDR3 sequence reads: CASSTGPSGAFF. The CDR3 DNA follows: TGTGCCAGCAGCACAGGCCCGAGCGGAGCTTTCTTT.

This clonotype was seen at least ten times. This chain connects TRBV7-9 to TRBJ2-5; D possibly corresponds to TRBD1 (5 bases). The CDR3 is 14 residues long. Germline-derived CDR1 and CDR2 are SEHNR and FQNEAQ (reference sequence). V dropped 1 base and J dropped 1 base, with 7 bases sitting between them. Written as DNA, the CDR3 is TGTGCCAGCAGCTTAGACAGGCTCCAAGAGACCCAGTACTTC. Translation: CASSLDRLQETQYF.

This clonotype was detected ten times or more. The V and J genes are TRBV10-3 and TRBJ1-2; TRBD1 agrees at 8 bases. This CDR3 has 16 amino acids. Germline V gene data show CDR1 as ENHRY and CDR2 as SYGVKD. V trimming: 0 bases; J trimming: 4 bases; junction bases outside the gene matches: 7. The CDR3 DNA reads as TGTGCCATCAGTGAGTCGAGCCCCGGGACAGGCTATGGCTACACCTTC. This encodes CAISESSPGTGYGYTF.

This clonotype was seen at least ten times. The rearrangement joins TRBV7-8 to TRBJ2-3; D not certain. V was cut by 5 bases and J by 7 bases, with 13 bases left in between. CDR3 size: 13 residues. Looked up from germline, CDR1 is SGHVS and CDR2 is FQNEAQ. The CDR3 region has the DNA TGTGCCAGCAGCCAATATCGGAGTTATACGCAGTATTTT. Its protein is CASSQYRSYTQYF.

This chain joins TRBV28 and TRBJ2-5; no definite D call. The CDR3 has 15 residues. The V gene's germline CDR1 is MDHEN and CDR2 SYDVKM. The V end was cut by 3 bases, the J end by 4 bases, with 15 bases between. DNA for the CDR3: TGTGCCAGCAGTTTCAAACTACCTCCATCAGAGACCCAGTACTTC. This encodes CASSFKLPPSETQYF. Variable domain in full (rest from reference TRBV28 and TRBJ2-5): DVKVTQSSRYLVKRTGEKVFLECVQDMDHENMFWYRQDPGLGLRLIYFSYDVKMKEKGDIPEGYSVSREKKERFSLILESASTNQTSMYLCASSFKLPPSETQYFGPGTRLLVL.

This clonotype was seen many times. This rearrangement joins TRBV12-3 or TRBV12-4 to TRBJ2-3, with 10 positions matching TRBD2. This CDR3 is 17 amino acids long. The junction had 7 bases not matched to a gene; V was cut back by 4 bases and J by 0 bases. CDR3 bases: TGTGCCAGCAGTTCGAAGACTAGCGGGCTAAGCACAGATACGCAGTATTTT. Its translation is CASSSKTSGLSTDTQYF.

This clonotype occurred many times. The J gene is TRBJ2-3, the V gene TRBV7-3; 10 bases agree with TRBD2. The CDR3 extends over 16 amino acids. CDR1 and CDR2 (germline): SGHTA, FQGTGA. Germline trimming cut 0 bases from V and 5 bases from J; bases unmatched to any gene: 5. CDR3: CASSLTSRLAGDTQYF. The CDR3 DNA reads as TGTGCCAGCAGCTTAACGAGCCGACTAGCGGGAGATACGCAGTATTTT.

This clonotype was seen ten or more times. J is TRBJ2-3 and V is TRBV3-1; D unresolved. From germline, CDR1 is LGHDT and CDR2 YNNKEL (reference sequence). The V gene lost 1 base and the J gene lost 3 bases, with 14 bases spanning the gap. This CDR3 region has 16 residues. CDR3 nucleotide sequence: TGTGCCAGCAGCCAAGGGGCCACGTTCGGGACAGATACGCAGTATTTT. Translating gives CASSQGATFGTDTQYF.

In its sample, this clonotype was seen many times. This chain connects TRBV14 to TRBJ2-3, with D uncertain. The V and J ends lost 0 bases and 2 bases respectively, with 6 bases between them. Germline CDR1 and CDR2: SGHDN and FVKESK. The CDR3 sequence is 14 residues long. The CDR3 loop is CASSQDALTDTQYF. The CDR3 DNA reads as TGTGCCAGCAGCCAAGATGCCCTCACAGATACGCAGTATTTT.

In its sample, this clonotype was seen many times. This chain links TRBV20-1 with TRBJ1-1, with 7 bases matching TRBD1. Trimming at V came to 6 bases and at J to 0 bases, leaving 4 bases not matched to a gene. Germline V gives CDR1 DFQATT, CDR2 SNEGSKA (reference sequence). This CDR3 has 13 residues. The CDR3 loop reads CSAAGTVNTEAFF. CDR3 nucleotides: TGCAGTGCGGCCGGGACAGTGAACACTGAAGCTTTCTTT.

This clonotype has a count of ten or more. The genes are TRBV20-1 and TRBJ2-7; D is ambiguous. V lost 3 bases and J lost 3, with 0 bases in between. The CDR3 totals 9 residues. Per germline, CDR1 DFQATT and CDR2 SNEGSKA (reference sequence). The CDR3 region is CSASYEQYF. The CDR3 region has the DNA TGCAGTGCTAGCTACGAGCAGTACTTC.